This T cell receptor beta chain was sequenced during a study of blood T cell repertoires in COVID-19. Across the whole study: Whether acute or convalescent, the COVID-19 samples came from the United States, Italy and Spain. T cells, B-cell-depleted T cells, or PBMCs supplied cDNA or gDNA.

The CDR3 length is 14 residues. The V segment lost 5 bases and the J segment 3 bases; nucleotides outside the gene matches: 7. CDR1 is KGHSH and CDR2 is LQKENI in the germline V gene. Authors' data handling: From reference gene primer amplification, estimates of nucleated cell counts were derived. The repertoire was sequenced with immunoSEQ multiplex PCR; TCRdb's copy has only in-frame clones and lacks some. V, J and clone size are taken as reported in that table, and D and trimming were inferred from the DNA itself. The top ten clones hold 6.5% of a sample with some 400,000 clones, roughly 90% of them seen once.

The chain recombines TRBV18 with TRBJ2-7, with 7 nucleotides matching TRBD1. The receptor was derived from a man younger than 30 with active or convalescent COVID-19. Sequencing input: peripheral blood. The CDR3 DNA reads as TGTGCCAGCTCATCCGGGACAGAAGGCTACGAGCAGTACTTC. This encodes CASSSGTEGYEQYF. The complete variable domain, with remaining parts taken from reference TRBV18 and TRBJ2-7, reads NAGVMQNPRHLVRRRGQEARLRCSPMKGHSHVYWYRQLPEEGLKFMVYLQKENIIDESGMPKERFSAEFPKEGPSILRIQQVVRGDSAAYFCASSSGTEGYEQYFGPGTRLTVT.